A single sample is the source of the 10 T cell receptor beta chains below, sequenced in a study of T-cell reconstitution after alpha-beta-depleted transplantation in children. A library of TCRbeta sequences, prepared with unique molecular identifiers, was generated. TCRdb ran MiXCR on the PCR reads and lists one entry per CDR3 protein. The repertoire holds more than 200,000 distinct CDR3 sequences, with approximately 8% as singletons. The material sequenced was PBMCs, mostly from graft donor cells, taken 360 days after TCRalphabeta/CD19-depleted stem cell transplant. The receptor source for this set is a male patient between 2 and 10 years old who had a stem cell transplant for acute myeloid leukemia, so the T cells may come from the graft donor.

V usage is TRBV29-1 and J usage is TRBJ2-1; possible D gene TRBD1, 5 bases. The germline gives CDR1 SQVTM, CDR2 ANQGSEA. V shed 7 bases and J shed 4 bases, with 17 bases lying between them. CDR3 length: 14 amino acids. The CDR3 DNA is TGCAGCGCTTCACGGTATGGGGCATACAATGAGCAGTTCTTC. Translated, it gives CSASRYGAYNEQFF.

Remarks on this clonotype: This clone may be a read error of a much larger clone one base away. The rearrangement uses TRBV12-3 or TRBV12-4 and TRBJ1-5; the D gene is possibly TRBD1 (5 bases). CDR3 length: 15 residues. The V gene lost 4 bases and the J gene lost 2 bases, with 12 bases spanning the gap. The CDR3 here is CASSSIGAGNQPQHF. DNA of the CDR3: TGTGCCAGCAGTTCAATAGGGGCAGGCAATCAGCCCCAGCATTTT.

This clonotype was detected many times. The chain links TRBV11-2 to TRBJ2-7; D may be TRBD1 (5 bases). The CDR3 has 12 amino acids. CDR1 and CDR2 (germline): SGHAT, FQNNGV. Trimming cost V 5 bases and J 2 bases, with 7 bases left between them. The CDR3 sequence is CASSQQAYEQYV. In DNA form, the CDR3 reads TGTGCCAGCAGCCAACAGGCCTACGAGCAGTACGTC.

The CDR3 region has the DNA TGTGCCAGCAGTCTGACAGCGGAGGGGCCCCAGCATTTT. It encodes CASSLTAEGPQHF. The chain combines TRBV12-3 or TRBV12-4 with TRBJ1-5; weak D call: TRBD1 (5 bases). The CDR3 length is 13 residues. V was cut by 5 bases and J by 9 bases, with 14 bases left in between.

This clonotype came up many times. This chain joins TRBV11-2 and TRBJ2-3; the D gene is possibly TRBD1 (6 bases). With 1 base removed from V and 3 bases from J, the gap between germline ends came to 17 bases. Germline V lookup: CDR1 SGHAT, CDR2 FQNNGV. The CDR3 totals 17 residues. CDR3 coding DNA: TGTGCCAGCAGCTTAGTTTTGGGCAGGGGTTCAACAGATACGCAGTATTTT. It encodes CASSLVLGRGSTDTQYF.

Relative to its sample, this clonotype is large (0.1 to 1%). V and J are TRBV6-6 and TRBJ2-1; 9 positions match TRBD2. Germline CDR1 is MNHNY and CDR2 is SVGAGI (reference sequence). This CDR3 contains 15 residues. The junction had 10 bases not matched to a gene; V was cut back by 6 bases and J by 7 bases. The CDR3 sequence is CASSPPAGGLNEQFF. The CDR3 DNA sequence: TGTGCCAGCAGCCCCCCCGCGGGAGGGTTAAATGAGCAGTTCTTC.

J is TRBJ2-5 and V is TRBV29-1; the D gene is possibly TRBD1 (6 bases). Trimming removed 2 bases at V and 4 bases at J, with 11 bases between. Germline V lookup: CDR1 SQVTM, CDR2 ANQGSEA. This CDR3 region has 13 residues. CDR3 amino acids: CSVESGVRETQYF. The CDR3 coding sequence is TGCAGCGTTGAATCAGGGGTCCGAGAGACCCAGTACTTC.

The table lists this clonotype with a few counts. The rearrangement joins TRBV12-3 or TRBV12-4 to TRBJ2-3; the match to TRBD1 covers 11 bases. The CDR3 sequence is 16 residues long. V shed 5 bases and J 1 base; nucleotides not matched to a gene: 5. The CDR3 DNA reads TGTGCCAGCAGTCGGGACAGGGGGACTGGCACAGATACGCAGTATTTT. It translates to CASSRDRGTGTDTQYF.

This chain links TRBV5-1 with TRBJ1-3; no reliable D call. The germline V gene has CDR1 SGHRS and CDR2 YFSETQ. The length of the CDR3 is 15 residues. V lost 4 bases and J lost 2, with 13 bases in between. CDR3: CASSKRTEPGNTIYF. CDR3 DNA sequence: TGCGCCAGCAGCAAAAGGACCGAACCTGGAAACACCATATATTTT.

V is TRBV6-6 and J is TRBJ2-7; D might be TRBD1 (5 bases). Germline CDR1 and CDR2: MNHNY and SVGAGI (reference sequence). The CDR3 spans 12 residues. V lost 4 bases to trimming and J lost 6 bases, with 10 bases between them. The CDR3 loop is CASSSQGFEQYV. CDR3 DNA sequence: TGTGCCAGCAGTTCCCAGGGTTTCGAGCAGTACGTC.